This T cell receptor beta chain was sequenced for a study of T cell responses to AZD1222 COVID-19 vaccine. The study's findings and limits: CD4 TCRs covered the whole spike, strongest at regions 160-218 and 743-854.

Per germline, CDR1 LNHNV and CDR2 YYDKDF (reference sequence). This CDR3 has 13 residues. V lost 5 bases and J lost 3, with 10 bases in between. TCRdb's table, derived via immunoSEQ multiplex PCR, lists solely in-frame clones and lacks some. The sample consists of 84,000 or so clones, 80% to 90% of them appearing once. For this clone: Its antigen is not identified.

The sample here was peripheral blood, taken on day 0 of AZD1222 vaccination. This TCR came from an adult in good health. The gene calls are TRBV15 and TRBJ1-1, with D tentatively TRBD1 (6 bases). The CDR3 coding sequence is TGTGCCACCAGCCCAGGGGAGGACACTGAAGCTTTCTTT. Translation gives CATSPGEDTEAFF.